A few counts support the clone carrying this TCR beta chain. Its antigen is as yet unknown. This specimen belongs to a study of neoadjuvant anti-PD-1 for oral cavity cancer. On the study more broadly: Patients without progression received a fourth nivolumab dose around day 43, then surgical resection on days 50-56. Findings and caveats of the study: Treg/Th17 ratio rose with pretreatment blood and fell with post-treatment tumor TCRbeta clonality. Greater tumor shrinkage accompanied bigger post-treatment sizes of preexisting clones.

The ends were cut back, 5 bases at V and 2 bases at J, with 10 bases in the middle. The germline gives CDR1 SGHVS, CDR2 FQNEAQ. The CDR3 has 14 residues. Time point reported: after neoadjuvant nivolumab, at surgical resection. The patients had HPV-negative, locally advanced oral cavity squamous cell carcinoma. The table came from immunoSEQ multiplex PCR; TCRdb's copy has only in-frame clones and leaves some out. The table records tens of thousands of clones, approximately 40% of them present only once. The gene calls are TRBV7-8 and TRBJ2-4; D remains unclear. The material sequenced was tumor tissue, taken after nivolumab (anti-PD-1) treatment. This clonotype was obtained from a person aged 35 to 85 with oral cavity squamous cell carcinoma. CDR3 amino acids: CASSPDRSKNIQYF. The CDR3 DNA reads as TGTGCCAGCAGCCCAGACCGTTCCAAAAACATTCAGTACTTC.